This T cell receptor (beta chain) was profiled in a study of vaccination and CD4 T cells after COVID-19. The treatment is: roughly ten-day PBMC culture with coronavirus spike peptide pools or control peptides (ViraFEST assay). Before the COVID-19 pandemic (2011-2018), CD4+ T cells were obtained from the unexposed donor. PBMCs, plated at about 2.2 million per well, were grown in the presence of about 9.5 IU/ml IL-2 and approximately 9 ug/ml peptide pools. Investigators exposed CD4+ T cells from unexposed donors to SARS-CoV-2 S/N and four cold-coronavirus spikes, as cells permitted. Worth noting for this clonotype: As yet, its antigen is unknown.

The V and J ends lost 6 bases and 3 bases, in that order; junction bases with no gene match: 10. Germline CDR1 reads ENHRY; CDR2 reads SYGVKD. There are 15 residues in the CDR3. Sequencing of cultured CD4+ T cell DNA used the Oncomine TCR Beta short-read assay. TCRdb re-analysed the PCR reads in MiXCR, keeping a single row per CDR3 protein. This sample carries 5,000 to 7,500 distinct CDR3 sequences, around 51% of them seen once, and the ten largest clones take roughly 29%. The sample consisted of CD4+ T cells from blood, cultured in vitro. The chain joins TRBV10-3 to TRBJ2-5; 7 positions match TRBD2. This receptor was taken from a human donor in good health. CDR3 protein: CAIRGGGASEETQYF. The DNA of the CDR3 is TGTGCCATCAGGGGCGGGGGAGCGTCGGAAGAGACCCAGTACTTC.